Shown below are 24 T cell receptor beta chains from a single sample sequenced in a study of cytomegalovirus exposure and HLA in healthy donors. PCR involved 60 Vbeta and 13 Jbeta primers. Some clones are missing from TCRdb's copy, which holds only in-frame ones; the method was immunoSEQ multiplex PCR. The table records 150,000 or so clones, approximately 84% of them present only once. Sequenced: PBMCs. The origin of the receptors is a man in his fifties or sixties in good health and CMV-seropositive.

The rearrangement joins TRBV10-3 to TRBJ1-1, with D tentatively TRBD1 (5 bases). Trimming shortened V by 3 bases and J by 1 base, and 12 bases separated the two germline ends. This CDR3 is 15 amino acids long. Germline V gene lookup returns CDR1 ENHRY and CDR2 SYGVKD. For the CDR3, the DNA is TGTGCCATCAGTGATAGCAGCGGGGCGAACACTGAAGCTTTCTTT. Encoded protein: CAISDSSGANTEAFF.

The chain uses TRBV20-1 and TRBJ1-2; D not resolved. V lost 3 bases and J 12 bases, leaving 8 bases between the germline ends. The CDR3 contains 9 residues. Germline CDR1 DFQATT, CDR2 SNEGSKA (reference sequence). DNA of the CDR3: TGCAGTGCTAGTTTGGGCGACACCTTC. As protein: CSASLGDTF.

V and J are TRBV9 and TRBJ2-1; 8 bases align to TRBD2. Per germline, CDR1 SGDLS and CDR2 YYNGEE. J gave up 8 bases and V 0 bases, and 16 bases lay outside the gene matches. The CDR3 runs 18 residues. In nucleotides, the CDR3 is TGTGCCAGCAGCGTAGCTCCCCTCGGCCCCCGGGGGGGCTATGAGCAGTTCTTC. Translated, it gives CASSVAPLGPRGGYEQFF.

The table lists this clone with a count of one. V is TRBV7-9 and J is TRBJ2-5, with TRBD2 matching over 7 bases. Germline loops: CDR1 SEHNR, CDR2 FQNEAQ (reference sequence). CDR3 size: 13 residues. With 5 bases clipped from V and 5 bases from J, the junction kept 5 bases outside the gene matches. As DNA, the CDR3 is TGTGCCAGCAGCCTCGGACTAGAGGAGACCCAGTACTTC. Translating it yields CASSLGLEETQYF.

The chain carries TRBV7-8 and TRBJ2-7; 10 bases agree with TRBD2. The CDR3 consists of 15 residues. Germline trimming cut 6 bases from V and 5 bases from J; bases unmatched to any gene: 10. Germline V gives CDR1 SGHVS, CDR2 FQNEAQ. CDR3 region: CASRVQAGGGDEQYF. CDR3 DNA sequence: TGTGCCAGCAGGGTACAAGCGGGAGGGGGAGACGAGCAGTACTTC.

The chain uses TRBV18 and TRBJ1-2; 8 positions agree with TRBD1. The junction had 9 bases not matched to a gene; V was cut back by 2 bases and J by 4 bases. Germline V gene sequence: CDR1 KGHSH, CDR2 LQKENI. The CDR3 extends over 16 amino acids. CDR3 protein: CASSPSSPGGFYGYTF. CDR3 nucleotide sequence: TGTGCCAGCTCACCATCTTCGCCAGGGGGCTTCTATGGCTACACCTTC.

The chain uses TRBV7-3 and TRBJ2-1, with 10 nucleotides matching TRBD2. After removal of 4 bases from V and 7 bases from J, the junction contained 7 bases not matched to a gene. Germline V CDR1 and CDR2: SGHTA, FQGTGA. The length of the CDR3 is 15 residues. The CDR3 DNA reads as TGTGCCAGCAGCTCCGCTAGCGGGAGTATGAATGAGCAGTTCTTC. Protein sequence: CASSSASGSMNEQFF.

The chain couples TRBV5-6 to TRBJ2-7, with D maybe TRBD2 (6 bases). V was clipped by 3 bases and J by 6 bases, with 13 bases between them. This CDR3 is 13 amino acids long. Per germline, CDR1 SGHDT and CDR2 YYEEEE. The CDR3 DNA is TGTGCCAGCAGCTGGGGGGAGTCGGGCGAGCAGTACTTC. Translating gives CASSWGESGEQYF.

This chain uses TRBV5-1 with TRBJ2-1; a weak D match, TRBD1 (6 bases). The CDR3 runs to 14 residues. The germline CDR1 and CDR2 sequences are SGHRS and YFSETQ. Trimming cost V 5 bases and J 2 bases, with 11 bases left between them. The CDR3 DNA reads TGCGCCAGCAGTGCTACAGGGACCTACAATGAGCAGTTCTTC. Amino acids: CASSATGTYNEQFF. Filled out from reference TRBV5-1 and TRBJ2-1, the complete variable domain reads KAGVTQTPRYLIKTRGQQVTLSCSPISGHRSVSWYQQTPGQGLQFLFEYFSETQRNKGNFPGRFSGRQFSNSRSEMNVSTLELGDSALYLCASSATGTYNEQFFGPGTRLTVL.

The gene calls are TRBV7-8 and TRBJ2-2; 7 bases match TRBD1. The germline V gene has CDR1 SGHVS and CDR2 FQNEAQ. CDR3 length equals 15 residues. The ends lost 4 bases at V and 7 bases at J; junction bases unmatched: 9. The CDR3 DNA is TGTGCCAGCAGCTCCCTGACAGGGATAGGCGGGGAGCTGTTTTTT. Translating gives CASSSLTGIGGELFF.

The chain uses TRBV2 and TRBJ1-1; 8 nucleotides agree with TRBD1. J was trimmed by 0 bases and V by 2 bases; bases with no gene match: 2. From germline, CDR1 is SNHLY and CDR2 FYNNEI. This CDR3 contains 15 residues. The CDR3 spells CASSEQGAMNTEAFF. The DNA for the CDR3 is TGTGCCAGCAGTGAACAGGGGGCAATGAACACTGAAGCTTTCTTT. The full variable domain, with the rest looked up from reference TRBV2 and TRBJ1-1, is EPEVTQTPSHQVTQMGQEVILRCVPISNHLYFYWYRQILGQKVEFLVSFYNNEISEKSEIFDDQFSVERPDGSNFTLKIRSTKLEDSAMYFCASSEQGAMNTEAFFGQGTRLTVV.

The chain carries TRBV5-1 and TRBJ2-1; TRBD2 agrees at 8 bases. The CDR3 runs 16 residues. V shed 0 bases, J shed 15 bases, and the junction held 17 bases outside the gene matches. Germline CDR1 is SGHRS and CDR2 is YFSETQ. CDR3 protein: CASSLVPAGDVGPAFF. CDR3 coding DNA: TGCGCCAGCAGCTTGGTACCAGCGGGAGATGTCGGTCCGGCGTTCTTC.

This chain links TRBV5-1 with TRBJ1-4; D not certain. Germline V lookup: CDR1 SGHRS, CDR2 YFSETQ. The CDR3 spans 14 residues. V was cut by 0 bases and J by 5 bases, with 8 bases left in between. The CDR3 loop reads CASSLGLLNEKLFF. Written as DNA, the CDR3 is TGCGCCAGCAGCTTGGGACTGCTGAATGAAAAACTGTTTTTT.

This clone was counted between two and nine times. V is TRBV5-4 and J is TRBJ2-5; D remains unclear. In germline, CDR1 is SGHNT, CDR2 YYREEE (reference sequence). The CDR3 is 16 amino acids. Trimming shortened V by 0 bases and J by 2 bases, and 14 bases separated the two germline ends. CDR3 residues: CASSLGGRPGQETQYF. CDR3 coding DNA: TGTGCCAGCAGCTTGGGTGGGCGTCCTGGTCAAGAGACCCAGTACTTC.

The chain recombines TRBV14 with TRBJ2-7, with TRBD2 as a possible D gene (5 bases). Trimming pared 0 bases from V and 7 bases from J, leaving 10 bases between. CDR1 and CDR2 (germline): SGHDN, FVKESK. This CDR3 has 13 residues. CDR3 residues: CASSQDLGGEQYF. DNA for the CDR3: TGTGCCAGCAGCCAAGATCTTGGCGGGGAGCAGTACTTC.

V gene TRBV27 combines with J gene TRBJ1-1; 8 bases are a match to TRBD1. This CDR3 is built from 15 residues. From germline, CDR1 is MNHEY and CDR2 SMNVEV (reference sequence). V lost 3 bases to trimming and J lost 1 base; unmatched junction nucleotides: 4. CDR3 nucleotide sequence: TGTGCCAGCAGTTTCAGGGGGCGGAGGAACACTGAAGCTTTCTTT. It is translated as CASSFRGRRNTEAFF.

This chain links TRBV9 with TRBJ2-7, with 9 nucleotides matching TRBD1. The CDR3 sequence is 14 residues long. Germline CDR1 reads SGDLS; CDR2 reads YYNGEE. Trimming cost V 0 bases and J 6 bases; bases outside gene matches: 4. The CDR3 DNA sequence: TGTGCCAGCAGCGTAGAATACAGGGGGCGCGAGCAGTACTTC. It codes for CASSVEYRGREQYF.

This chain connects TRBV27 to TRBJ2-1, with 7 bases that match TRBD1. After removal of 6 bases from V and 0 bases from J, the junction contained 8 bases not matched to a gene. This CDR3 region has 16 residues. The germline V gene has CDR1 MNHEY and CDR2 SMNVEV (reference sequence). The CDR3 coding sequence is TGTGCCAGCAGATCCCCCTCAGGGGGCTCCTACAATGAGCAGTTCTTC. Protein: CASRSPSGGSYNEQFF.

The chain carries TRBV10-3 and TRBJ1-1, with a tentative D call TRBD1 (5 bases). CDR1 and CDR2 (germline): ENHRY, SYGVKD. Deletions cut 4 bases from V and 0 bases from J, with 9 bases between. The CDR3 loop spans 14 amino acids. CDR3 loop: CAISAGGMNTEAFF. The CDR3 DNA is TGTGCCATCAGTGCGGGGGGGATGAACACTGAAGCTTTCTTT.

The rearrangement joins TRBV19 to TRBJ1-4; 7 bases align to TRBD1. V shed 6 bases and J 7 bases; nucleotides not matched to a gene: 11. The CDR3 covers 15 residues. The germline CDR1 and CDR2 sequences are LNHDA and SQIVND (reference sequence). The CDR3 loop is CASRGQNLDFEKLFF. The DNA of the CDR3 is TGTGCCAGTAGGGGACAGAATTTGGATTTTGAAAAACTGTTTTTT. The full variable domain, its missing parts supplied by reference TRBV19 and TRBJ1-4, is DGGITQSPKYLFRKEGQNVTLSCEQNLNHDAMYWYRQDPGQGLRLIYYSQIVNDFQKGDIAEGYSVSREKKESFPLTVTSAQKNPTAFYLCASRGQNLDFEKLFFGSGTQLSVL.

A few counts support this clone. The chain is built from TRBV5-4 and TRBJ2-2, with 13 bases that match TRBD2. The CDR3 consists of 18 residues. The germline CDR1 and CDR2 sequences are SGHNT and YYREEE (reference sequence). V was clipped by 3 bases and J by 4 bases; unmatched bases: 9. The CDR3 loop is CASSSSLLAGGITGELFF. The CDR3 DNA is TGTGCCAGCAGCTCGTCTTTACTAGCGGGGGGGATCACCGGGGAGCTGTTTTTT.

The V and J genes are TRBV27 and TRBJ1-6, with unresolved D. Trimming removed 2 bases from V and 9 bases from J, with 11 bases in between. The CDR3 totals 14 residues. Germline CDR1 and CDR2: MNHEY and SMNVEV (reference sequence). The CDR3 bases are TGTGCCAGCAGTTTAACCGCCGGTGGTTCACCCCTCCACTTT. Encoded protein: CASSLTAGGSPLHF.

The J gene is TRBJ2-2, the V gene TRBV19; 13 nucleotides align to TRBD2. CDR1 and CDR2 (germline): LNHDA, SQIVND (reference sequence). CDR3 length equals 17 residues. The V segment lost 7 bases and the J segment 5 bases; nucleotides outside the gene matches: 10. CDR3 nucleotide sequence: TGTGCCAGTATTAGGACTAGCGGGAGTCGGTGGACCGGGGAGCTGTTTTTT. Encoded protein: CASIRTSGSRWTGELFF.

This chain links TRBV18 with TRBJ2-2; 7 positions match TRBD2. The CDR3 contains 18 residues. CDR1 and CDR2 from the germline V gene are KGHSH and LQKENI. Germline trimming cut 1 base from V and 0 bases from J; bases unmatched to any gene: 8. DNA for the CDR3: TGTGCCAGCTCACCACGGGCCAGCGGGGAATCGAACACCGGGGAGCTGTTTTTT. It encodes CASSPRASGESNTGELFF.